This is a list of T cell receptor beta chains from one sample in a study of human T cells and chemical hapten exposure. From the RACE reads, TCRdb called clonotypes with MiXCR, one entry per CDR3 protein. The table has more than 80,000 distinct CDR3 sequences, about 10% seen once. This material consisted of whole blood, taken in connection with sensitization to the hapten diphenylcyclopropenone (DPC). These receptors originate from a woman in her fifties or sixties with alopecia areata. Some clones in this sample may be carry-over from other donors' samples. CDR3s include the opening cysteine and the closing phenylalanine or tryptophan. D genes are given only for firm matches. The size entry is marked missing in some rows and otherwise reads once, few, many or a size class.

CASSPVGVHYEQYF | TGTGCCAGCAGCCCCGTGGGGGTACACTACGAGCAGTACTTC | TRBJ2-7 | few | . | TRBV7-6
CSARDSPYNEQFF | TGCAGCGCCCGGGACAGTCCATACAATGAGCAGTTCTTC | TRBJ2-1 | many | TRBD1 | TRBV29-1
CASSTIKTGRGTEAFF | TGTGCCAGCAGTACCATCAAGACAGGCCGGGGGACTGAAGCTTTCTTT | TRBJ1-1 | few | . | TRBV27
CASSHPGENTEAFF | TGTGCCAGCAGCCATCCCGGGGAAAACACTGAAGCTTTCTTT | TRBJ1-1 | many | . | TRBV7-3
CASSSIDTGFGTEAFF | TGTGCCAGCAGCTCCATAGACACAGGGTTTGGCACTGAAGCTTTCTTT | TRBJ1-1 | few | . | TRBV7-9
CASSSPASGNTIYF | TGTGCCAGCAGCTCGCCGGCCTCTGGAAACACCATATATTTT | TRBJ1-3 | . | . | TRBV7-2
CASSQTGPFSGNTIYF | TGTGCCAGCAGTCAGACAGGACCATTCTCTGGAAACACCATATATTTT | TRBJ1-3 | few | . | TRBV6-5
CASSFGPNRGGDTQYF | TGTGCCAGCAGTTTCGGGCCGAACCGGGGAGGAGATACGCAGTATTTT | TRBJ2-3 | many | . | TRBV12-3/TRBV12-4
CASSLVQTYGYTF | TGTGCCAGCAGCTTAGTACAGACGTATGGCTACACCTTC | TRBJ1-2 | many | . | TRBV7-2
CASSIPGETQYF | TGTGCCAGTAGTATCCCAGGAGAGACCCAGTACTTC | TRBJ2-5 | many | . | TRBV19
CSVGRVEDGYTF | TGCAGCGTCGGTCGGGTGGAGGATGGCTACACCTTC | TRBJ1-2 | . | . | TRBV29-1
CASSLVTGTEADTQYF | TGCGCCAGCAGCTTGGTGACCGGGACGGAGGCAGATACGCAGTATTTT | TRBJ2-3 | . | . | TRBV5-1
CSASSGLWRGVYNEQFF | TGCAGTGCTAGCTCCGGTTTGTGGCGGGGGGTGTACAATGAGCAGTTCTTC | TRBJ2-1 | many | TRBD2 | TRBV20-1
CSVETGPQETQYF | TGCAGCGTTGAAACAGGACCTCAAGAGACCCAGTACTTC | TRBJ2-5 | few | . | TRBV29-1
CSASPNVGEPLYGYTF | TGCAGTGCTAGCCCCAATGTCGGGGAGCCCCTCTATGGCTACACCTTC | TRBJ1-2 | . | . | TRBV20-1
CASSQSGGAETQYF | TGTGCCAGCAGCCAATCGGGTGGGGCGGAGACCCAGTACTTC | TRBJ2-5 | . | . | TRBV3-1
CASSSGQNTGELFF | TGCGCCAGCAGCTCGGGACAGAACACCGGGGAGCTGTTTTTT | TRBJ2-2 | many | . | TRBV5-1
CSLRQWGNEQFF | TGCAGCCTGAGGCAGTGGGGCAATGAGCAGTTCTTC | TRBJ2-1 | few | . | TRBV20-1
CASSPYRLKRGASTDTQYF | TGTGCCAGCAGCCCCTACAGATTGAAGCGGGGTGCTAGCACAGATACGCAGTATTTT | TRBJ2-3 | few | TRBD2 | TRBV6-6
CASSFSHFGGGSYEQYF | TGTGCCAGCAGTTTTTCACATTTTGGCGGGGGGTCCTACGAGCAGTACTTC | TRBJ2-7 | many | TRBD2 | TRBV27
CSAHSGASTDTQYF | TGCAGTGCTCATAGCGGGGCAAGCACAGATACGCAGTATTTT | TRBJ2-3 | few | TRBD2 | TRBV20-1
CASSLGGQATQETQYF | TGCGCCAGCAGCTTGGGGGGCCAAGCGACCCAAGAGACCCAGTACTTC | TRBJ2-5 | many | . | TRBV5-1
CASSYSTGRGAFF | TGTGCCAGCAGTTACTCTACGGGTCGTGGGGCTTTCTTT | TRBJ1-1 | many | . | TRBV6-6
CASSAGRTSGEETQYF | TGTGCCAGCAGCGCGGGACGGACTAGCGGGGAGGAGACCCAGTACTTC | TRBJ2-5 | few | TRBD2 | TRBV2